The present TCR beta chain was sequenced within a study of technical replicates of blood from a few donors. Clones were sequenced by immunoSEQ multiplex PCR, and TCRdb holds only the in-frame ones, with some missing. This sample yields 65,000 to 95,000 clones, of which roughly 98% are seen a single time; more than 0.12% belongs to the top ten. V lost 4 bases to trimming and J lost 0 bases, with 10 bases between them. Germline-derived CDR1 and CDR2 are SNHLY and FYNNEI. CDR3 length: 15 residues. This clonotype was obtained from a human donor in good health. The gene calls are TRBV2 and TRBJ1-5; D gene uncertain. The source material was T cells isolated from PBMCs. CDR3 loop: CASSGTAYSNQPQHF. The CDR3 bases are TGTGCCAGCAGTGGAACAGCTTATAGCAATCAGCCCCAGCATTTT.